This TCR beta chain originates from a study of CD8+ T cells in alopecia areata. Study-level results: Scalp clonality and expanded CD8+ clones among the top 100 fell significantly with tofacitinib.

This CDR3 contains 15 residues. V shed 5 bases and J 7 bases; nucleotides not matched to a gene: 7. Germline CDR1 reads LGHNA; CDR2 reads YNFKEQ. Treatment reported: oral pan-JAK inhibitor, 5-10 mg twice daily. Starting from PBMCs, sorting isolated CD4+ and CD8+ T cells. RNA was extracted and reverse transcribed into cDNA as the sequencing template. Profiled with immunoSEQ multiplex PCR; TCRdb holds only in-frame clones, not every one. The sample has around 300,000 clones, about 60% seen once. In regard to this clone: Its specificity is unknown.

The sequence derives from a human donor with alopecia areata. This specimen consisted of CD4+ T cells sorted from blood, obtained at roughly week 53, from a patient treated with tofacitinib. The chain employs TRBV4-2 and TRBJ1-4, with TRBD1 identical over 10 bases. CDR3 protein: CASSVGGTGVEKLFF. Written as DNA, the CDR3 is TGTGCCAGCAGCGTGGGCGGGACAGGGGTTGAAAAACTGTTTTTT.